The sequence of this T cell receptor beta chain was determined in a study of blood T cell repertoires in COVID-19. In the study overall: Italy, Spain and the United States were the sources of the convalescent and acute COVID-19 samples. PBMCs, B-cell-depleted T cells, or T cells provided the cDNA or gDNA that made up the material.

The germline gives CDR1 ENHRY, CDR2 SYGVKD. The CDR3 length is 14 residues. V was clipped by 6 bases and J by 5 bases, with 16 bases between them. Only in-frame clones appear in the TCRdb table, and some are missing; sequencing was by immunoSEQ multiplex PCR. The table includes roughly 54,000 clones, 80% to 90% detected once. The sequenced sample was peripheral blood. V is TRBV10-3 and J is TRBJ2-5; D is perhaps TRBD1 (6 bases). The sequence came from a man aged 45-65 years with acute or convalescent COVID-19. The CDR3 loop is CAISPGHLGETQYF. Here the CDR3 DNA reads TGTGCCATCAGCCCGGGACATCTTGGGGAGACCCAGTACTTC.